This is a list of T cell receptor beta chains from one sample in a study of blood T cell repertoires in COVID-19. Data came from immunoSEQ multiplex PCR; TCRdb stores just in-frame clones and leaves some out. The table has over 120,000 clones, roughly 80% seen once; the top ten hold around 5%. What was sequenced was peripheral blood. These receptors were obtained from a human donor in a cohort sampled during active COVID-19. Each CDR3 is given with its conserved first and last residue. A D gene is named only where the DNA matches it firmly. The size of a clone is reported for some rows only, either as once, few or many, or as a class for expanded clones.

d_call	v_call	clone_size	j_call	cdr3_aa	cdr3_nt
-	TRBV6-5	few	TRBJ1-4	CASSYRGGGANEKLFF	TGTGCCAGCAGTTACCGAGGAGGGGGGGCTAATGAAAAACTGTTTTTT
TRBD2	TRBV5-4	-	TRBJ2-1	CASSYASGGQFF	TGTGCCAGCAGCTATGCTAGCGGGGGGCAGTTCTTC
TRBD2	TRBV18	-	TRBJ2-3	CASSPLAGMADTQYF	TGTGCCAGCTCACCATTAGCGGGAATGGCAGATACGCAGTATTTT
TRBD2	TRBV5-6	-	TRBJ2-7	CASSPIGGGGRFYF	TGTGCCAGCAGCCCTATTGGCGGGGGGGGACGTTTTTACTTC
-	TRBV19	few	TRBJ1-2	CASSIGPGDYGYTF	TGTGCCAGTAGTATTGGGCCCGGGGACTATGGCTACACCTTC
TRBD1	TRBV5-4	-	TRBJ2-7	CASSWGQGGSYEQYF	TGTGCCAGCAGCTGGGGACAGGGGGGCTCCTACGAGCAGTACTTC
TRBD2	TRBV28	once	TRBJ2-3	CASSLGGGLTDTQYF	TGTGCCAGCAGTTTAGGCGGGGGGCTCACAGATACGCAGTATTTT
TRBD2	TRBV27	once	TRBJ2-5	CASSLTYISGGKETQYF	TGTGCCAGCAGTTTAACGTATATCTCGGGGGGAAAAGAGACCCAGTACTTC
-	TRBV9	-	TRBJ1-2	CASSVGHTDYGYTF	TGTGCCAGCAGCGTTGGACACACTGACTATGGCTACACCTTC
TRBD1	TRBV29-1	-	TRBJ1-2	CSVAEGQGAATF	TGCAGCGTTGCAGAGGGACAGGGGGCGGCTACCTTC